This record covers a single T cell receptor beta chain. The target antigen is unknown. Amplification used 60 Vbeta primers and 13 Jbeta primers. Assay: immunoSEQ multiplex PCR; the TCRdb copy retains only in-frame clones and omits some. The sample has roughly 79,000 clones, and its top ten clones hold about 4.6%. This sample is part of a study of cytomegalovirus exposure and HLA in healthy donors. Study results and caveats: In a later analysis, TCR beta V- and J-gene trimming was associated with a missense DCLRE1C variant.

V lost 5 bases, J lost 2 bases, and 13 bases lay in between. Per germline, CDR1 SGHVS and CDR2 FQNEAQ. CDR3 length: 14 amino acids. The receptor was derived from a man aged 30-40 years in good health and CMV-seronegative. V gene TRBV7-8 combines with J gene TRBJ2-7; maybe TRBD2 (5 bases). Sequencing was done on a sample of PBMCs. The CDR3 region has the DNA TGTGCCAGCAGCCCGATAGCGCAAGCCTACGAGCAGTACTTC. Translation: CASSPIAQAYEQYF.